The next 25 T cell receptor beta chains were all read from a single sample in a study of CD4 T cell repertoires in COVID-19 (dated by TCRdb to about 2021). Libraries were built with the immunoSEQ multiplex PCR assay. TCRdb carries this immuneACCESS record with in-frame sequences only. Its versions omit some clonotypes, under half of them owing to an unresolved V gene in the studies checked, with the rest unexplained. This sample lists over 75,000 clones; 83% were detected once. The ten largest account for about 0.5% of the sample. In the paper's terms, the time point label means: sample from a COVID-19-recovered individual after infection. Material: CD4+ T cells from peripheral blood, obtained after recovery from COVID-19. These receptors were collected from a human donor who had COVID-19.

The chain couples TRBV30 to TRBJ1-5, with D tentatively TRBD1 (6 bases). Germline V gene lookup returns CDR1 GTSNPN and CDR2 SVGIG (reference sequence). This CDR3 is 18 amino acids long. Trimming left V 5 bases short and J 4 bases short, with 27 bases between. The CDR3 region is CAWAYDRFSGAGNQPQHF. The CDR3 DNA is TGTGCCTGGGCGTACGACAGGTTTTCGGGGGCAGGTAATCAGCCCCAGCATTTT.

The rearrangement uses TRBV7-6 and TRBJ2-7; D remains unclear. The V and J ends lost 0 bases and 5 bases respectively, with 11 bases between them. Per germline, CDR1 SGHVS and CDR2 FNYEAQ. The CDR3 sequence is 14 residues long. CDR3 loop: CASSLAKGWDEQYF. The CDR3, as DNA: TGTGCCAGCAGCTTAGCGAAGGGTTGGGACGAGCAGTACTTC.

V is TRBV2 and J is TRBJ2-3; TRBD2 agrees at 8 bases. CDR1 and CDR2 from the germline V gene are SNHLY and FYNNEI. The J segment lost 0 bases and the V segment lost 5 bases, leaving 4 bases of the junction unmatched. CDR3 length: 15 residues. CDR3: CASSISGGSTDTQYF. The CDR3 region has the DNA TGTGCCAGCAGTATAAGCGGGGGAAGCACAGATACGCAGTATTTT.

The CDR3 reads CASSYSAGGREQYF. In DNA, the CDR3 is TGTGCCAGCAGTTACTCGGCGGGGGGGCGAGAGCAGTACTTC. The rearrangement uses TRBV6-5 and TRBJ2-7; TRBD2 matches at 9 bases. The CDR3 covers 14 residues. In germline, CDR1 is MNHEY, CDR2 SVGAGI. The V gene end was trimmed by 0 bases and the J gene end by 7 bases; junction bases not matched to a gene: 4.

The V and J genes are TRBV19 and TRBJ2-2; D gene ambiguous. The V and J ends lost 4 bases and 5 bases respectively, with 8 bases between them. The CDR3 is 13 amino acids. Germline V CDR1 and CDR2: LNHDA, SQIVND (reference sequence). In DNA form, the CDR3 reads TGTGCCAGTAGTACCAGGTTTACCGGGGAGCTGTTTTTT. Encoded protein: CASSTRFTGELFF. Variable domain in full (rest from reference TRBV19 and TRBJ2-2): DGGITQSPKYLFRKEGQNVTLSCEQNLNHDAMYWYRQDPGQGLRLIYYSQIVNDFQKGDIAEGYSVSREKKESFPLTVTSAQKNPTAFYLCASSTRFTGELFFGEGSRLTVL.

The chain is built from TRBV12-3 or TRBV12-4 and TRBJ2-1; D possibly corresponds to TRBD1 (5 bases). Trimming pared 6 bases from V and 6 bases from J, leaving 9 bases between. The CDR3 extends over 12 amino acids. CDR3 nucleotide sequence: TGTGCCAGCAGCTCAGGGCGCAATGAGCAGTTCTTC. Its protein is CASSSGRNEQFF.

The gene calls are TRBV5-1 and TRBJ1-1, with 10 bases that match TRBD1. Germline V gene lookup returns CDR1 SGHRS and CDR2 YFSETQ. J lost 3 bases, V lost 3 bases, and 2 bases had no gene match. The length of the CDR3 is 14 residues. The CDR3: CASSWGTGDTEAFF. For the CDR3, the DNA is TGCGCCAGCAGCTGGGGGACAGGGGACACTGAAGCTTTCTTT.

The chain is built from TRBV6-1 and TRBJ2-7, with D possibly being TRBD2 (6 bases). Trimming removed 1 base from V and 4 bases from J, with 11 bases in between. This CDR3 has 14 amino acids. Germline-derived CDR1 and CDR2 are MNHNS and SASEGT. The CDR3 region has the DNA TGTGCCAGCAGTGAAGGGCGGGGCGTGTACGAGCAGTACTTC. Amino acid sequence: CASSEGRGVYEQYF.

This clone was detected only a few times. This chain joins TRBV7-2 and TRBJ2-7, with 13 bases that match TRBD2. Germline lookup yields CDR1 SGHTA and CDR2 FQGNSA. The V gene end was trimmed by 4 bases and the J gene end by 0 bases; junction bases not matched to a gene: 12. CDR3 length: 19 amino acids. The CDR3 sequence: CASSSAMGLAGTFSYEQYF. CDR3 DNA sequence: TGTGCCAGCAGCTCGGCAATGGGACTAGCGGGGACCTTCTCCTACGAGCAGTACTTC.

The CDR3 region has the DNA TGTGCCAGTAGTAGGGGACTGGAGAGCACAGATACGCAGTATTTT. Its protein is CASSRGLESTDTQYF. The rearrangement links TRBV19 to TRBJ2-3; TRBD2 might be the D (6 bases). Trimming stripped 4 bases from V and 0 bases from J, with 11 bases between. This CDR3 is 15 amino acids long. Germline V gene data show CDR1 as LNHDA and CDR2 as SQIVND (reference sequence).

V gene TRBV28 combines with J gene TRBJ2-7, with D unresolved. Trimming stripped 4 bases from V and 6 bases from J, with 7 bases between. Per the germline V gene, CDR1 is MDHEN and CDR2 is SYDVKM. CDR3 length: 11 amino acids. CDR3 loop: CASSSAAEQYF. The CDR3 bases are TGTGCCAGCAGTTCCGCGGCCGAGCAGTACTTC.

CDR3 sequence: CASSDQLRGELFF. In nucleotides, the CDR3 is TGTGCCAGCAGTGACCAACTAAGGGGGGAGCTGTTTTTT. V gene TRBV6-1 combines with J gene TRBJ2-2; D is unresolved. Germline lookup yields CDR1 MNHNS and CDR2 SASEGT. Trimming cost V 3 bases and J 8 bases, with 10 bases left between them. There are 13 residues in the CDR3.

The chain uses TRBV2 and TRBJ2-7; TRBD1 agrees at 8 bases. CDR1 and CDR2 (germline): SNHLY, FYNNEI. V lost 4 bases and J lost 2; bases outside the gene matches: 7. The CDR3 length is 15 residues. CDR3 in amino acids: CASSGSRGLPYEQYF. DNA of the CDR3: TGTGCCAGCAGTGGTAGCAGGGGGCTCCCCTACGAGCAGTACTTC. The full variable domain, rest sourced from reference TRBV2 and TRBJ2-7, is EPEVTQTPSHQVTQMGQEVILRCVPISNHLYFYWYRQILGQKVEFLVSFYNNEISEKSEIFDDQFSVERPDGSNFTLKIRSTKLEDSAMYFCASSGSRGLPYEQYFGPGTRLTVT.

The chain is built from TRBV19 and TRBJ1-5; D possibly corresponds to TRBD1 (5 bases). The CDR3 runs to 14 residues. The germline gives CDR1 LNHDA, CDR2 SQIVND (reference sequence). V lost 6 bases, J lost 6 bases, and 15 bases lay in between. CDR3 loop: CASSPRGVFQPQHF. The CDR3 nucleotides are TGTGCCAGTAGCCCCCGAGGGGTTTTTCAGCCCCAGCATTTT. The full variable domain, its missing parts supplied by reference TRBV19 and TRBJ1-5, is DGGITQSPKYLFRKEGQNVTLSCEQNLNHDAMYWYRQDPGQGLRLIYYSQIVNDFQKGDIAEGYSVSREKKESFPLTVTSAQKNPTAFYLCASSPRGVFQPQHFGDGTRLSIL.

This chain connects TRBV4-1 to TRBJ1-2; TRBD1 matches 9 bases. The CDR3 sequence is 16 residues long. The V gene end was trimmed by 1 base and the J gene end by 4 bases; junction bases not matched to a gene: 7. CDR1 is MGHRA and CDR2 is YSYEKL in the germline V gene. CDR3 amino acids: CASSQGWTGDSYGYTF. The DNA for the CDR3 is TGCGCCAGCAGCCAAGGGTGGACAGGGGACAGCTATGGCTACACCTTC.

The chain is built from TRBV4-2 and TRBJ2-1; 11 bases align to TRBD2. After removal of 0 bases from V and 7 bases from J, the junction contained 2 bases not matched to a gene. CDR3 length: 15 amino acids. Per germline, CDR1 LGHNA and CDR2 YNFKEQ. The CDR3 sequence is CASSQDTSGSNEQFF. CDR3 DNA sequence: TGTGCCAGCAGCCAAGATACTAGCGGGAGTAATGAGCAGTTCTTC.

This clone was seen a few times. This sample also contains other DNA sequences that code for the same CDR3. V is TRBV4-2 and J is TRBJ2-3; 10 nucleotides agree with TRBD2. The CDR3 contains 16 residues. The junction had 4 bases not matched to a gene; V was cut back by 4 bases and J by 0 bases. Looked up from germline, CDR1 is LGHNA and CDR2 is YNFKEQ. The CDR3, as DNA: TGTGCCAGCAGCCCGCGGACTAGCGGAAGCACAGATACGCAGTATTTT. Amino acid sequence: CASSPRTSGSTDTQYF.

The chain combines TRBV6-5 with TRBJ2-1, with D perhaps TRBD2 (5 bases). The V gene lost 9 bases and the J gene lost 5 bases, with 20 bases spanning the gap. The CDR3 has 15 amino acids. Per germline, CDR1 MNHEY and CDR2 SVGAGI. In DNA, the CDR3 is TGTGCCAGTACTGCGCTAGCTAAAGCGGACAATGAGCAGTTCTTC. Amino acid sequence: CASTALAKADNEQFF.

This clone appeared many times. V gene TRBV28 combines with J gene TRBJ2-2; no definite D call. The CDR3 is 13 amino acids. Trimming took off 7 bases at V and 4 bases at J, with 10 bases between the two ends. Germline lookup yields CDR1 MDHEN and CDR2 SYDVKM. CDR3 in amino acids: CASTKRATGELFF. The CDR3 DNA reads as TGTGCCAGCACCAAACGGGCCACCGGGGAGCTGTTTTTT.

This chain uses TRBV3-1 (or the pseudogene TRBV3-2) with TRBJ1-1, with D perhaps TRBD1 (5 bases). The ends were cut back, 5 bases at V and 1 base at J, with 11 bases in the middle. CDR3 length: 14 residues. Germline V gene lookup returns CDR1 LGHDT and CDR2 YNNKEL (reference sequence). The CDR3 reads CASSGDPSNTEAFF. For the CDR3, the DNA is TGTGCCAGCAGCGGGGACCCATCGAACACTGAAGCTTTCTTT.

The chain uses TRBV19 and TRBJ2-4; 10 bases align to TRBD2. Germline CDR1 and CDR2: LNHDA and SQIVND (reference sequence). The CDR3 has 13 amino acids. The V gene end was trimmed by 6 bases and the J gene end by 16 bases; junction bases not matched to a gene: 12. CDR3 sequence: CASSPSSLAGAYF. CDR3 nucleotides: TGTGCCAGTAGCCCCTCCTCTCTAGCGGGAGCCTACTTC.

DNA for the CDR3: TGTGCCAGCAGCGGCAACAGGGGGCGCATCGACGAGCAGTACTTC. This encodes CASSGNRGRIDEQYF. The rearrangement links TRBV6-2 or TRBV6-3 to TRBJ2-7; TRBD1 aligns across 9 bases. J lost 5 bases, V lost 6 bases, and 11 bases had no gene match. The CDR3 spans 15 residues. Germline V gene sequence: CDR1 MNHEY, CDR2 SVGEGT.

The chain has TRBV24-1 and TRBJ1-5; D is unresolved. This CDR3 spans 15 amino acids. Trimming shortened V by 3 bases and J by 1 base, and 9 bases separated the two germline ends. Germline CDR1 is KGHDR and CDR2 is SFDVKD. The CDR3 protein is CATSDVRRSNQPQHF. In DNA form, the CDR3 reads TGTGCCACCAGTGATGTAAGACGAAGCAATCAGCCCCAGCATTTT.

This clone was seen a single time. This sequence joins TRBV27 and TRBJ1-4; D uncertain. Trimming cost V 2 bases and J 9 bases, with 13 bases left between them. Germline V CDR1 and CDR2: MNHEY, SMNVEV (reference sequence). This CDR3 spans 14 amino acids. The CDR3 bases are TGTGCCAGCAGTTTAGAACATGGGCATAAAAAACTGTTTTTT. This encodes CASSLEHGHKKLFF.

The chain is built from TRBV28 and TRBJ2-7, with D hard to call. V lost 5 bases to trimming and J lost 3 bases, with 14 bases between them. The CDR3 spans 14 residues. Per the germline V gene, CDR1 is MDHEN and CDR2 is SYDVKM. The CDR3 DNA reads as TGTGCCAGCAGTCCCCCCATGGATGGCTACGAGCAGTACTTC. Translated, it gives CASSPPMDGYEQYF.